This T cell receptor (beta chain) is from a study of regulatory T cells in long-lasting Graves disease. Notes on the study in general: Patients whose Graves' disease persisted exhibited lower TCR diversity than those newly diagnosed.

Arm-PCR of CDR3 regions with iRepertoire HTBI primers generated TCR beta libraries. In TCRdb, the multiplex PCR reads were re-called with MiXCR into one record per CDR3 protein. The sample holds 300,000 to 400,000 distinct CDR3 sequences, over 15% seen once. This clonotype is termed medium-sized (0.01 to 0.1%). Its antigen is currently unknown. This CDR3 is built from 14 residues. Germline V gives CDR1 SGDLS, CDR2 YYNGEE. Trimming removed 5 bases from V and 1 base from J, with 12 bases in between. This sample's time point: newly diagnosed GD, antithyroid drugs for less than 3 months. With RNA extracted from PBMCs as input, the TCR library was made. The same specimen was also included in a second study, on T cells in Graves' hyperthyroidism and ophthalmopathy. That paper notes: Uncontrolled infection, other autoimmune disease, pregnancy or lactation disqualified patients from enrolment. Clonotypes that were expanded in thyroid above 0.001 mostly appeared in blood too.

The chain links TRBV9 to TRBJ1-1; D not resolved. The sequenced sample was peripheral blood mononuclear cells (PBMCs), obtained at new diagnosis, from a patient treated with antithyroid drugs. This receptor was identified in a man in his forties with Graves disease. In nucleotides, the CDR3 is TGTGCCAGCAGTGTCACGAACACGAACACTGAAGCTTTCTTT. Translated: CASSVTNTNTEAFF.